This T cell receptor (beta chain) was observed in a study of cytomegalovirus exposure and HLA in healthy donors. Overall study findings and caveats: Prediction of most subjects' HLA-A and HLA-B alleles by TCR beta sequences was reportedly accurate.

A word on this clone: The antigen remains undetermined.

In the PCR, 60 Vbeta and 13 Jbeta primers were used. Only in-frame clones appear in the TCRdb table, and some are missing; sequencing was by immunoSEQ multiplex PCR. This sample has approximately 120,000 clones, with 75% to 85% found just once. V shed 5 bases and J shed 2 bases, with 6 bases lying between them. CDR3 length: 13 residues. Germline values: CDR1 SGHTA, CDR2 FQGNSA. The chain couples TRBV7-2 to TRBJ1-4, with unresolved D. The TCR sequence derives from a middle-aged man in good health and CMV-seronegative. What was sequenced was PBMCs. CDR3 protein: CASSPSTNEKLFF. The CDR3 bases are TGTGCCAGCAGCCCCTCGACTAATGAAAAACTGTTTTTT.